Shown below are 18 T cell receptor beta chains from a single sample sequenced in a study of cytomegalovirus exposure and HLA in healthy donors. PCR employed 60 Vbeta and 13 Jbeta primers. The repertoire was sequenced with immunoSEQ multiplex PCR; TCRdb's copy has only in-frame clones and lacks some. This sample carries approximately 150,000 clones, around four fifths of them seen once, and the ten largest clones take about 10%. Sample: PBMCs. The receptors shown here come from a man in his fifties in good health and CMV-seropositive.

V and J are TRBV19 and TRBJ1-1, with D maybe TRBD1 (6 bases). In germline, CDR1 is LNHDA, CDR2 SQIVND (reference sequence). The CDR3 is 14 amino acids. V was clipped by 7 bases and J by 3 bases, with 15 bases between them. This chain's CDR3 is CASMWGGVDTEAFF. CDR3 coding DNA: TGTGCCAGTATGTGGGGGGGCGTCGACACTGAAGCTTTCTTT.

J is TRBJ2-3 and V is TRBV15; 8 bases fit TRBD1. The CDR3 length is 15 residues. Trimming removed 5 bases from V and 5 bases from J; junction bases left unmatched: 9. The germline V gene encodes CDR1 LNHNV and CDR2 YYDKDF (reference sequence). The DNA for the CDR3 is TGTGCCACCAGCCGCCGACAGGGGCATGGAGATACGCAGTATTTT. Protein sequence: CATSRRQGHGDTQYF.

The V call is TRBV19, the J call TRBJ2-5; 9 positions match TRBD1. The DNA end is more similar to TRBJ2-7, so the J call may be wrong. Germline CDR1 is LNHDA and CDR2 is SQIVND (reference sequence). This CDR3 is 14 amino acids long. The CDR3 DNA reads TGTGCCAGTAGTCCGGGACAGGGAGGTTACGAGCAGTACTTC. It specifies CASSPGQGGYEQYF.

The chain recombines TRBV29-1 with TRBJ2-3, with 10 bases that match TRBD2. V lost 4 bases and J lost 4; bases outside the gene matches: 5. The CDR3 covers 14 residues. The V gene's germline CDR1 is SQVTM and CDR2 ANQGSEA. The CDR3 loop reads CSVAVAGGPDTQYF. The CDR3 region has the DNA TGCAGCGTTGCGGTAGCGGGAGGCCCAGATACGCAGTATTTT.

The chain employs TRBV11-3 and TRBJ2-7; TRBD2 agrees at 8 bases. Germline V lookup: CDR1 SGHNT, CDR2 YENEEA. V gave up 5 bases and J gave up 6 bases; unmatched junction bases: 6. This CDR3 region has 13 residues. Written as DNA, the CDR3 is TGTGCCAGCAGCCCCACGGGAGGGTTCGAGCAGTACTTC. Its protein is CASSPTGGFEQYF.

The genes are TRBV11-1 and TRBJ1-6; D remains unclear. The CDR3 extends over 15 amino acids. Germline assignment: CDR1 SGHAT and CDR2 FQDESV (reference sequence). The V and J ends lost 5 bases and 10 bases respectively, with 18 bases between them. The DNA for the CDR3 is TGTGCCAGCAGCCTAGTCCGGGGAGGGATCTCACCCCTCCACTTT. As protein: CASSLVRGGISPLHF.

CDR3 sequence: CASSPGGTRSYEQYF. The DNA of the CDR3 is TGTGCCAGCAGCCCTGGGGGGACGAGGTCCTACGAGCAGTACTTC. The J gene is TRBJ2-7, the V gene TRBV7-9; D possibly corresponds to TRBD2 (6 bases). The germline CDR1 and CDR2 sequences are SEHNR and FQNEAQ (reference sequence). There are 15 residues in the CDR3. V was cut by 5 bases and J by 1 base, with 15 bases left in between.

V gene TRBV28 combines with J gene TRBJ2-7; 9 nucleotides line up with TRBD1. The CDR3 runs 13 residues. The junction had 10 bases not matched to a gene; V was cut back by 7 bases and J by 9 bases. Germline V gene data show CDR1 as MDHEN and CDR2 as SYDVKM. The CDR3 spells CASISGQGIGQYF. CDR3 sequence (DNA): TGTGCCAGCATATCAGGACAGGGGATCGGGCAGTACTTC.

The rearrangement uses TRBV19 and TRBJ1-2; D ambiguous. Germline lookup yields CDR1 LNHDA and CDR2 SQIVND (reference sequence). Trimming took off 5 bases at V and 7 bases at J, with 17 bases between the two ends. The CDR3 spans 14 residues. CDR3 amino acids: CASSPDRKTGGYTF. In DNA, the CDR3 is TGTGCCAGTAGTCCAGATAGAAAAACGGGTGGCTACACCTTC.

The chain carries TRBV7-6 and TRBJ2-1; 7 bases agree with TRBD2. Germline V lookup: CDR1 SGHVS, CDR2 FNYEAQ. V trimming: 1 base; J trimming: 2 bases; junction bases outside the gene matches: 11. The CDR3 has 18 amino acids. Here the CDR3 DNA reads TGTGCCAGCAGCTTAGTGAAAGGGGCGGGAGTGACCTACAATGAGCAGTTCTTC. Amino acid sequence: CASSLVKGAGVTYNEQFF.

The chain carries TRBV28 and TRBJ1-4, with D unclear. Trimming stripped 2 bases from V and 7 bases from J, with 11 bases between. Germline-derived CDR1 and CDR2 are MDHEN and SYDVKM. The CDR3 loop spans 14 amino acids. Written as DNA, the CDR3 is TGTGCCAGCAGTTTAATTCCCCGGGGTGAAAAACTGTTTTTT. It encodes CASSLIPRGEKLFF.

The CDR3 DNA reads TGTGCCAGCAGCGTAGGGCCCCCCGGACACCCTCCGGAGACCCAGTACTTC. Protein product: CASSVGPPGHPPETQYF. The V and J genes are TRBV9 and TRBJ2-5; maybe TRBD1 (5 bases). V was trimmed by 0 bases and J by 5 bases, leaving 20 bases between them. CDR1 and CDR2 from the germline V gene are SGDLS and YYNGEE. The CDR3 contains 17 residues.

CDR3 in DNA: TGCGCCAGCAGCTCGGGGGACAGCGTGGGGGGCTACACCTTC. It is translated as CASSSGDSVGGYTF. The V gene is TRBV5-1, the J gene TRBJ1-2; 7 nucleotides line up with TRBD1. Germline V gene data show CDR1 as SGHRS and CDR2 as YFSETQ. The ends lost 3 bases at V and 8 bases at J; junction bases unmatched: 10. This CDR3 contains 14 residues.

This chain uses TRBV6-9 with TRBJ2-1; 8 bases match TRBD1. This CDR3 spans 13 amino acids. Germline CDR1 MNHGY, CDR2 SVAAGI. V lost 11 bases to trimming and J lost 10 bases; unmatched junction nucleotides: 13. CDR3 DNA sequence: TGTGCCGGCAACGCGACAGGGGTAGGGGAGCAGTTCTTC. Protein: CAGNATGVGEQFF.

The V call is TRBV6-5, the J call TRBJ1-2; TRBD1 agrees at 8 bases. The CDR3 consists of 15 residues. After removal of 6 bases from V and 0 bases from J, the junction contained 6 bases not matched to a gene. CDR1 is MNHEY and CDR2 is SVGAGI in the germline V gene. CDR3 in DNA: TGTGCCAGCAGACTGGGACAGGAGTCTAACTATGGCTACACCTTC. This codes for CASRLGQESNYGYTF.

The chain is built from TRBV4-2 and TRBJ2-7; 10 nucleotides match TRBD1. Germline CDR1 is LGHNA and CDR2 is YNFKEQ. This CDR3 contains 15 residues. The V segment lost 2 bases and the J segment 2 bases; nucleotides outside the gene matches: 3. In DNA form, the CDR3 reads TGTGCCAGCAGCCAATCCGGGACAGGGGCCTACGAGCAGTACTTC. As protein: CASSQSGTGAYEQYF.

J is TRBJ1-1 and V is TRBV25-1; D is possibly TRBD1 (5 bases). Trimming cost V 0 bases and J 5 bases, with 13 bases left between them. Germline V gene data show CDR1 as MGHDK and CDR2 as SYGVNS. The CDR3 consists of 15 residues. This chain's CDR3 is CASSEYGREGTEAFF. CDR3 nucleotides: TGTGCCAGCAGTGAATACGGTAGGGAGGGGACTGAAGCTTTCTTT.

This clone turned up a few times. This chain uses TRBV4-1 with TRBJ1-3; 11 nucleotides align to TRBD1. This CDR3 is 15 amino acids long. V lost 3 bases, J lost 6 bases, and 4 bases stayed unmatched. CDR1 and CDR2 from the germline V gene are MGHRA and YSYEKL. CDR3 amino acids: CASSQDGQGANTIYF. The CDR3 nucleotides read TGCGCCAGCAGCCAGGATGGACAGGGGGCAAACACCATATATTTT.